This is a list of T cell receptor beta chains from one sample in a study of T cell responses to AZD1222 COVID-19 vaccine. The protocol was immunoSEQ multiplex PCR, while the TCRdb copy is restricted to in-frame clones and leaves out a portion. The data contain over 95,000 clones, more than 75% of them singletons. Sequenced here: peripheral blood, sampled on day 0 of AZD1222 vaccination. The receptors here all came from an adult in good health. The CDR3 runs from the conserved cysteine through the conserved F or W. A D gene is named only where the DNA matches it firmly. Clone size is stated in some rows and not others, as once, few, many or a class when expanded.

CDR3 length: 15; D gene: .; J gene: TRBJ2-2; V gene: TRBV19; clone size: once; CDR3 protein: CASNPSTGVTGELFF; CDR3 DNA: TGTGCCAGTAACCCGTCGACAGGAGTCACCGGGGAGCTGTTTTTT
CDR3 length: 14; D gene: TRBD2; J gene: TRBJ2-3; V gene: TRBV2; clone size: .; CDR3 protein: CASSATSGTDTQYF; CDR3 DNA: TGTGCCAGCAGTGCTACTAGCGGCACAGATACGCAGTATTTT
CDR3 length: 14; D gene: .; J gene: TRBJ2-5; V gene: TRBV6-2/TRBV6-3; clone size: .; CDR3 protein: CASSYTGYQETQYF; CDR3 DNA: TGTGCCAGCAGTTACACCGGGTACCAAGAGACCCAGTACTTC
CDR3 length: 13; D gene: .; J gene: TRBJ1-2; V gene: TRBV28; clone size: .; CDR3 protein: CASSSRDLRGYTF; CDR3 DNA: TGTGCCAGCAGTAGCCGGGACCTACGGGGCTACACCTTC
CDR3 length: 17; D gene: TRBD2; J gene: TRBJ2-7; V gene: TRBV5-1; clone size: .; CDR3 protein: CASSYGLAGGPNYEQYF; CDR3 DNA: TGCGCCAGCAGCTATGGACTAGCGGGAGGTCCCAACTACGAGCAGTACTTC
CDR3 length: 13; D gene: .; J gene: TRBJ2-1; V gene: TRBV12-3/TRBV12-4; clone size: .; CDR3 protein: CASSLLARDEQFF; CDR3 DNA: TGTGCCAGCAGTTTACTAGCGAGGGATGAGCAGTTCTTC
CDR3 length: 13; D gene: .; J gene: TRBJ1-1; V gene: TRBV5-1; clone size: .; CDR3 protein: CASWNTGGTEAFF; CDR3 DNA: TGCGCCAGCTGGAACACGGGGGGGACTGAAGCTTTCTTT
CDR3 length: 14; D gene: .; J gene: TRBJ2-2; V gene: TRBV14; clone size: .; CDR3 protein: CASSQDQGSGELFF; CDR3 DNA: TGTGCCAGCAGCCAAGATCAGGGTAGCGGGGAGCTGTTTTTT
CDR3 length: 15; D gene: .; J gene: TRBJ1-5; V gene: TRBV30; clone size: few; CDR3 protein: CAWSGGSTLGQPQHF; CDR3 DNA: TGTGCCTGGAGTGGAGGCAGCACCCTTGGTCAGCCCCAGCATTTT
CDR3 length: 15; D gene: .; J gene: TRBJ2-7; V gene: TRBV18; clone size: .; CDR3 protein: CASSPRKGGSYEQYF; CDR3 DNA: TGTGCCAGCTCACCAAGAAAAGGTGGATCCTACGAGCAGTACTTC
CDR3 length: 15; D gene: .; J gene: TRBJ1-1; V gene: TRBV5-1; clone size: .; CDR3 protein: CASSLDFQGFSEAFF; CDR3 DNA: TGCGCCAGCAGCTTGGATTTTCAGGGTTTTTCTGAAGCTTTCTTT
CDR3 length: 16; D gene: TRBD1; J gene: TRBJ1-1; V gene: TRBV27; clone size: .; CDR3 protein: CASSPQGVGVNTEAFF; CDR3 DNA: TGTGCCAGCAGTCCACAGGGGGTCGGAGTGAACACTGAAGCTTTCTTT
CDR3 length: 12; D gene: .; J gene: TRBJ2-1; V gene: TRBV21-1; clone size: .; CDR3 protein: CASSKMRKEQFF; CDR3 DNA: TGTGCCAGCAGCAAAATGCGTAAGGAGCAGTTCTTC
CDR3 length: 12; D gene: .; J gene: TRBJ2-5; V gene: TRBV10-3; clone size: .; CDR3 protein: CAISESGAAQYF; CDR3 DNA: TGTGCCATCAGTGAGTCCGGTGCGGCCCAGTACTTC
CDR3 length: 16; D gene: TRBD2; J gene: TRBJ2-2; V gene: TRBV6-6; clone size: once; CDR3 protein: CASSYWGTRGTGELFF; CDR3 DNA: TGTGCCAGCAGTTACTGGGGGACTAGAGGCACCGGGGAGCTGTTTTTT
CDR3 length: 14; D gene: .; J gene: TRBJ2-2; V gene: TRBV30; clone size: few; CDR3 protein: CAWTGGTNTGELFF; CDR3 DNA: TGTGCCTGGACTGGCGGGACTAACACCGGGGAGCTGTTTTTT
CDR3 length: 13; D gene: .; J gene: TRBJ2-7; V gene: TRBV2; clone size: once; CDR3 protein: CASKGLSSDEQYF; CDR3 DNA: TGTGCCAGTAAGGGGCTATCCAGCGACGAGCAGTACTTC
CDR3 length: 16; D gene: TRBD2; J gene: TRBJ2-1; V gene: TRBV19; clone size: .; CDR3 protein: CASSWRGGSSYNEQFF; CDR3 DNA: TGTGCCAGTAGTTGGCGGGGAGGGAGCTCCTACAATGAGCAGTTCTTC
CDR3 length: 14; D gene: .; J gene: TRBJ2-7; V gene: TRBV7-9; clone size: .; CDR3 protein: CASSSGTVSYEQYF; CDR3 DNA: TGTGCCAGCAGCTCCGGGACCGTCTCCTACGAGCAGTACTTC
CDR3 length: 15; D gene: TRBD1; J gene: TRBJ1-4; V gene: TRBV28; clone size: once; CDR3 protein: CASKSSGQGEEKLFF; CDR3 DNA: TGTGCCAGCAAATCGTCGGGACAGGGCGAGGAAAAACTGTTTTTT
CDR3 length: 14; D gene: TRBD1; J gene: TRBJ1-2; V gene: TRBV7-2; clone size: .; CDR3 protein: CASSLDRGGYGYTF; CDR3 DNA: TGTGCCAGCAGCTTAGACAGGGGCGGCTATGGCTACACCTTC
CDR3 length: 17; D gene: TRBD2; J gene: TRBJ2-5; V gene: TRBV5-6; clone size: .; CDR3 protein: CASSLASGRVLQETQYF; CDR3 DNA: TGTGCCAGCAGCTTGGCTAGCGGGAGGGTCCTTCAAGAGACCCAGTACTTC
CDR3 length: 13; D gene: TRBD1; J gene: TRBJ1-1; V gene: TRBV18; clone size: .; CDR3 protein: CASTWDSNTEAFF; CDR3 DNA: TGTGCCAGCACTTGGGACAGCAACACTGAAGCTTTCTTT
CDR3 length: 17; D gene: .; J gene: TRBJ2-7; V gene: TRBV6-6; clone size: .; CDR3 protein: CASSPTPGAVFGNEQYF; CDR3 DNA: TGTGCCAGCAGTCCAACCCCCGGGGCGGTCTTTGGGAACGAGCAGTACTTC
CDR3 length: 15; D gene: .; J gene: TRBJ2-7; V gene: TRBV15; clone size: .; CDR3 protein: CATSRDLGGPYEQYF; CDR3 DNA: TGTGCCACCAGCAGAGATCTCGGGGGACCCTACGAGCAGTACTTC
CDR3 length: 15; D gene: TRBD1; J gene: TRBJ2-2; V gene: TRBV9; clone size: .; CDR3 protein: CASSARTGGTGELFF; CDR3 DNA: TGTGCCAGCAGCGCCCGGACAGGGGGCACCGGGGAGCTGTTTTTT
CDR3 length: 14; D gene: .; J gene: TRBJ1-2; V gene: TRBV7-8; clone size: few; CDR3 protein: CASSHGQPEVGYTF; CDR3 DNA: TGTGCCAGCAGCCACGGACAGCCCGAAGTCGGCTACACCTTC
CDR3 length: 16; D gene: .; J gene: TRBJ2-2; V gene: TRBV7-9; clone size: .; CDR3 protein: CASSKKKRGLTGELFF; CDR3 DNA: TGTGCCAGCAGCAAAAAAAAACGCGGGCTCACCGGGGAGCTGTTTTTT
CDR3 length: 14; D gene: TRBD1; J gene: TRBJ2-3; V gene: TRBV2; clone size: .; CDR3 protein: CASKGGGSTDTQYF; CDR3 DNA: TGTGCCAGCAAAGGGGGCGGTAGCACAGATACGCAGTATTTT
CDR3 length: 13; D gene: .; J gene: TRBJ1-1; V gene: TRBV28; clone size: .; CDR3 protein: CASSLVSIPEAFF; CDR3 DNA: TGTGCCAGCAGTTTAGTCTCCATCCCTGAAGCTTTCTTT
CDR3 length: 16; D gene: TRBD1; J gene: TRBJ1-4; V gene: TRBV3-1/TRBV3-2; clone size: .; CDR3 protein: CASSQEGEGANEKLFF; CDR3 DNA: TGTGCCAGCAGCCAGGAAGGGGAGGGGGCGAATGAAAAACTGTTTTTT
CDR3 length: 16; D gene: TRBD2; J gene: TRBJ2-3; V gene: TRBV5-1; clone size: .; CDR3 protein: CASSLATSGAEGTQYF; CDR3 DNA: TGCGCCAGCAGCTTGGCGACTAGCGGGGCGGAAGGTACGCAGTATTTT
CDR3 length: 14; D gene: TRBD2; J gene: TRBJ2-3; V gene: TRBV7-2; clone size: .; CDR3 protein: CASSFAGGPDTQYF; CDR3 DNA: TGTGCCAGCAGCTTTGCGGGAGGGCCAGATACGCAGTATTTT
CDR3 length: 12; D gene: .; J gene: TRBJ2-1; V gene: TRBV19; clone size: .; CDR3 protein: CASSSEYNEQFF; CDR3 DNA: TGTGCCAGTAGTTCAGAGTACAATGAGCAGTTCTTC
CDR3 length: 14; D gene: .; J gene: TRBJ1-5; V gene: TRBV19; clone size: .; CDR3 protein: CASSIGYSNQPQHF; CDR3 DNA: TGTGCCAGTAGTATTGGATATAGCAATCAGCCCCAGCATTTT
CDR3 length: 16; D gene: .; J gene: TRBJ2-6; V gene: TRBV9; clone size: few; CDR3 protein: CASSPVGRSGANVLTF; CDR3 DNA: TGTGCCAGCAGCCCGGTAGGGCGCTCTGGGGCCAACGTCCTGACTTTC
CDR3 length: 18; D gene: .; J gene: TRBJ2-6; V gene: TRBV7-3; clone size: .; CDR3 protein: CASSLTSGRGAGANVLTF; CDR3 DNA: TGTGCCAGCAGCTTAACGTCCGGCCGAGGGGCTGGGGCCAACGTCCTGACTTTC
CDR3 length: 15; D gene: TRBD1; J gene: TRBJ1-1; V gene: TRBV9; clone size: .; CDR3 protein: CASSVADRGSSEAFF; CDR3 DNA: TGTGCCAGCAGCGTAGCTGACAGGGGTAGCTCTGAAGCTTTCTTT
CDR3 length: 14; D gene: .; J gene: TRBJ2-6; V gene: TRBV2; clone size: .; CDR3 protein: CASSGSSGANVLTF; CDR3 DNA: TGTGCCAGCAGTGGAAGCTCTGGGGCCAACGTCCTGACTTTC
CDR3 length: 15; D gene: .; J gene: TRBJ1-1; V gene: TRBV19; clone size: .; CDR3 protein: CASRSGYLGSTEAFF; CDR3 DNA: TGTGCCAGTAGGAGCGGGTATCTAGGGTCCACTGAAGCTTTCTTT
CDR3 length: 19; D gene: .; J gene: TRBJ2-3; V gene: TRBV21-1; clone size: .; CDR3 protein: CASSSKTGRDRALSDTQYF; CDR3 DNA: TGTGCCAGCAGCAGCAAAACGGGGCGGGACAGGGCCTTATCAGATACGCAGTATTTT
CDR3 length: 15; D gene: .; J gene: TRBJ2-7; V gene: TRBV7-2; clone size: .; CDR3 protein: CASSLASGLGYEQYF; CDR3 DNA: TGTGCCAGCAGCCTCGCCTCCGGGCTCGGGTACGAGCAGTACTTC
CDR3 length: 14; D gene: .; J gene: TRBJ2-5; V gene: TRBV7-9; clone size: .; CDR3 protein: CASSLWLGEETQYF; CDR3 DNA: TGTGCCAGCAGCTTATGGTTGGGGGAAGAGACCCAGTACTTC
CDR3 length: 12; D gene: .; J gene: TRBJ2-5; V gene: TRBV20-1; clone size: .; CDR3 protein: CSASPGPQTQYF; CDR3 DNA: TGCAGTGCTAGTCCGGGCCCCCAGACCCAGTACTTC
CDR3 length: 15; D gene: .; J gene: TRBJ2-1; V gene: TRBV4-1; clone size: .; CDR3 protein: CASSQGSSSYNEQFF; CDR3 DNA: TGCGCCAGCAGCCAGGGCAGCAGTTCGTACAATGAGCAGTTCTTC
CDR3 length: 15; D gene: TRBD2; J gene: TRBJ2-7; V gene: TRBV5-1; clone size: .; CDR3 protein: CASSLGAGGPYEQYF; CDR3 DNA: TGCGCCAGCAGCCTAGGAGCGGGAGGACCTTACGAGCAGTACTTC
CDR3 length: 14; D gene: TRBD1; J gene: TRBJ2-7; V gene: TRBV6-4; clone size: .; CDR3 protein: CPNQRQGDTYEQYF; CDR3 DNA: TGTCCTAACCAACGACAGGGAGACACCTACGAGCAGTACTTC
CDR3 length: 12; D gene: .; J gene: TRBJ2-7; V gene: TRBV11-3; clone size: .; CDR3 protein: CASSLDGYEQYF; CDR3 DNA: TGTGCCAGCAGCTTAGATGGCTACGAGCAGTACTTC
CDR3 length: 13; D gene: .; J gene: TRBJ2-5; V gene: TRBV7-2; clone size: .; CDR3 protein: CASSFPGKGTQYF; CDR3 DNA: TGTGCCAGCAGCTTTCCCGGGAAAGGGACCCAGTACTTC
CDR3 length: 12; D gene: .; J gene: TRBJ2-7; V gene: TRBV5-1; clone size: .; CDR3 protein: CASSSGGYEQYF; CDR3 DNA: TGCGCCAGCAGCTCCGGAGGTTACGAGCAGTACTTC
CDR3 length: 15; D gene: TRBD1; J gene: TRBJ1-1; V gene: TRBV28; clone size: .; CDR3 protein: CATEDRGKWDTEAFF; CDR3 DNA: TGTGCCACCGAGGACAGGGGAAAGTGGGACACTGAAGCTTTCTTT
CDR3 length: 13; D gene: .; J gene: TRBJ2-1; V gene: TRBV7-6; clone size: .; CDR3 protein: CASSLGAGFEQFF; CDR3 DNA: TGTGCCAGCAGCTTAGGGGCAGGGTTTGAGCAGTTCTTC
CDR3 length: 15; D gene: TRBD1; J gene: TRBJ1-1; V gene: TRBV28; clone size: .; CDR3 protein: CASRAIGQGIKKAFF; CDR3 DNA: TGTGCCAGCAGAGCCATTGGACAGGGGATAAAAAAAGCTTTCTTT